These 28 T cell receptor beta chains were sequenced from one sample in a study of T cell changes during pregnancy in multiple sclerosis. Assay: immunoSEQ multiplex PCR; the TCRdb copy retains only in-frame clones and omits some. The sample lists 75,000 to 95,000 clones, 89% occurring once. The sequenced sample was peripheral blood, obtained in the first trimester of pregnancy. The receptors were sampled from a female donor in good health, enrolled as a control in a pregnancy study.

V and J are TRBV15 and TRBJ1-2, with TRBD1 matching 7 bases. CDR1 and CDR2 from the germline V gene are LNHNV and YYDKDF (reference sequence). The CDR3 is 12 residues long. Losses at the gene ends were 11 bases for V and 9 bases for J; bases not matched to a gene: 12. Written as DNA, the CDR3 is TGTGCCTCGTCTTATAGGGGGCTGAGCTACACCTTC. Protein product: CASSYRGLSYTF.

The sample holds one count of this clone. J is TRBJ2-2 and V is TRBV30, with TRBD2 matching 11 bases. The junction had 6 bases not matched to a gene; V was cut back by 1 base and J by 8 bases. CDR1 and CDR2 from the germline V gene are GTSNPN and SVGIG (reference sequence). This CDR3 has 15 amino acids. The DNA of the CDR3 is TGTGCCTGGAGTGCTTATTTAGCGGGAGGGGGGGAGCTGTTTTTT. Its protein product is CAWSAYLAGGGELFF.

V usage is TRBV4-1 and J usage is TRBJ1-5; 7 bases are shared with TRBD1. After removal of 3 bases from V and 3 bases from J, the junction contained 5 bases not matched to a gene. CDR1 MGHRA and CDR2 YSYEKL come from the germline V gene. The CDR3 sequence is 15 residues long. The CDR3 loop reads CASSQQGVDNQPQHF. The DNA for the CDR3 is TGCGCCAGCAGCCAGCAGGGGGTAGACAATCAGCCCCAGCATTTT.

This clone was detected once. The chain links TRBV28 to TRBJ2-7, with 7 bases that match TRBD2. CDR1 and CDR2 (germline): MDHEN, SYDVKM. This CDR3 spans 17 amino acids. Trimming at V came to 1 base and at J to 3 bases, leaving 12 bases not matched to a gene. Here the CDR3 DNA reads TGTGCCAGCAGTTTATCCGGGGACTATCGATATGGCTACGAGCAGTACTTC. This translates into CASSLSGDYRYGYEQYF.

The chain carries TRBV19 and TRBJ2-6; D remains unclear. CDR1 is LNHDA and CDR2 is SQIVND in the germline V gene (reference sequence). This CDR3 contains 13 residues. The germline V and J ends were trimmed by 6 bases and 1 base, with 4 bases remaining between them. CDR3 residues: CASSLSGANVLTF. DNA of the CDR3: TGTGCCAGTAGCTTATCTGGGGCCAACGTCCTGACTTTC.

This clone was observed a few times. This chain uses TRBV29-1 with TRBJ1-1; TRBD1 might be the D (6 bases). With 7 bases removed from V and 7 bases from J, the gap between germline ends came to 16 bases. The germline V gene encodes CDR1 SQVTM and CDR2 ANQGSEA. The CDR3 sequence is 12 residues long. The CDR3 DNA sequence: TGCAGCGGCGGGGGGGGGCGAAATGAAGCTTTCTTT. Translated, it gives CSGGGGRNEAFF.

This rearrangement joins TRBV7-9 to TRBJ1-1, with unresolved D. Looked up from germline, CDR1 is SEHNR and CDR2 is FQNEAQ (reference sequence). The V end was cut by 3 bases, the J end by 0 bases, with 8 bases between. CDR3 length equals 14 residues. CDR3 loop: CASSLSGLNTEAFF. DNA for the CDR3: TGTGCCAGCAGCTTGTCGGGGTTGAACACTGAAGCTTTCTTT.

The chain has TRBV9 and TRBJ2-3; D possibly corresponds to TRBD1 (6 bases). Germline assignment: CDR1 SGDLS and CDR2 YYNGEE. V shed 4 bases and J shed 0 bases, with 9 bases lying between them. This CDR3 is 14 amino acids long. The CDR3 DNA is TGTGCCAGCAGCTTACAGGGAAGCACAGATACGCAGTATTTT. It specifies CASSLQGSTDTQYF.

This clone was seen once. V gene TRBV27 combines with J gene TRBJ2-7; maybe TRBD1 (6 bases). The germline CDR1 and CDR2 sequences are MNHEY and SMNVEV (reference sequence). Trimming pared 5 bases from V and 4 bases from J, leaving 12 bases between. CDR3 length: 13 amino acids. The CDR3 protein is CASSILTGYEQYF. Here the CDR3 DNA reads TGTGCCAGCAGTATACTAACAGGGTACGAGCAGTACTTC.

V usage is TRBV6-1 and J usage is TRBJ2-7; no definite D call. CDR1 and CDR2 (germline): MNHNS, SASEGT. Trimming cost V 5 bases and J 2 bases, with 13 bases left between them. CDR3 length: 14 amino acids. The CDR3 region has the DNA TGTGCCAGCAGTTCTGCGGCTGGCCCCTACGAGCAGTACTTC. This gives the protein CASSSAAGPYEQYF.

The chain joins TRBV5-4 to TRBJ2-5; maybe TRBD1 (6 bases). This CDR3 spans 13 amino acids. CDR1 is SGHNT, CDR2 YYREEE, per germline (reference sequence). V shed 4 bases and J shed 2 bases, with 9 bases lying between them. The chain's CDR3 is CASSERGQETQYF. In DNA form, the CDR3 reads TGTGCCAGCAGCGAGAGGGGGCAAGAGACCCAGTACTTC.

Only a few counts were recorded for this clone. The V gene is TRBV6-5, the J gene TRBJ1-6; D is ambiguous. V lost 6 bases to trimming and J lost 6 bases, with 6 bases between them. This CDR3 comprises 12 residues. Germline V gene sequence: CDR1 MNHEY, CDR2 SVGAGI. The CDR3 DNA sequence: TGTGCCAGCAGCTTCAGTAATTCACCCCTCCACTTT. Protein sequence: CASSFSNSPLHF.

The chain carries TRBV6-6 and TRBJ2-1; 15 positions match TRBD2. Unmatched junction bases numbered 7, after V lost 6 bases and J lost 10 bases. CDR1 is MNHNY, CDR2 SVGAGI, per germline (reference sequence). The CDR3 is 15 residues long. The CDR3 nucleotides read TGTGCCAGCAGCCCCGGGACTAGCGGGGGGACGGAGCAGTTCTTC. Translated: CASSPGTSGGTEQFF.

The rearrangement joins TRBV11-3 to TRBJ2-7, with 7 bases lining up with TRBD1. The germline gives CDR1 SGHNT, CDR2 YENEEA. This CDR3 has 14 residues. J gave up 6 bases and V 5 bases, and 10 bases lay outside the gene matches. The CDR3 nucleotides read TGTGCCAGCAGCGTCGACAGGGAAGGCGGCGAGCAGTACTTC. It yields the protein CASSVDREGGEQYF.

This chain uses TRBV7-9 with TRBJ1-4; D not certain. V gave up 5 bases and J gave up 8 bases, with 15 bases separating them. This CDR3 is 14 amino acids long. Germline-derived CDR1 and CDR2 are SEHNR and FQNEAQ (reference sequence). CDR3 protein: CASSDLGREEKLFF. The CDR3 coding sequence is TGTGCCAGCAGCGACCTTGGGAGGGAGGAAAAACTGTTTTTT.

The gene calls are TRBV10-3 and TRBJ2-1; 7 bases agree with TRBD1. CDR1 and CDR2 (germline): ENHRY, SYGVKD. CDR3 length: 14 residues. Trimming removed 5 bases from V and 8 bases from J; junction bases left unmatched: 9. The CDR3 bases are TGTGCCATCAGTTCACGGACAGGCAGGGATGAGCAGTTCTTC. Its protein product is CAISSRTGRDEQFF.

The CDR3 loop is CASSSQGAANTGELFF. Written as DNA, the CDR3 is TGTGCCAGCAGCTCACAGGGGGCTGCGAACACCGGGGAGCTGTTTTTT. The V call is TRBV5-6, the J call TRBJ2-2; 9 bases align to TRBD1. The germline gives CDR1 SGHDT, CDR2 YYEEEE. CDR3 length: 16 residues. With 3 bases clipped from V and 0 bases from J, the junction kept 3 bases outside the gene matches.

The genes are TRBV5-6 and TRBJ2-1, with TRBD1 matching over 9 bases. Germline CDR1 is SGHDT and CDR2 is YYEEEE. CDR3 length equals 15 residues. Trimming took 4 bases from V and 3 from J; bases not matched to a gene: 5. This chain's CDR3 is CASSPLTGGYNEQFF. The CDR3 DNA is TGTGCCAGCAGCCCACTGACAGGGGGCTACAATGAGCAGTTCTTC.

The CDR3 sequence is CASTLQGARDSPLHF. For the CDR3, the DNA is TGTGCCAGCACCCTCCAGGGGGCGCGGGATTCACCCCTCCACTTT. The V and J genes are TRBV28 and TRBJ1-6, with 8 bases aligning to TRBD1. This CDR3 is built from 15 residues. J gave up 8 bases and V 7 bases, and 10 bases lay outside the gene matches. Germline assignment: CDR1 MDHEN and CDR2 SYDVKM.

The V gene is TRBV27, the J gene TRBJ2-5; 7 positions agree with TRBD1. This CDR3 has 17 residues. V shed 1 base and J 5 bases; nucleotides not matched to a gene: 13. Germline V gene lookup returns CDR1 MNHEY and CDR2 SMNVEV (reference sequence). CDR3 region: CASSLWNGRQGTETQYF. Here the CDR3 DNA reads TGTGCCAGCAGTTTATGGAATGGAAGACAGGGAACTGAGACCCAGTACTTC.

This clone showed up just once. V usage is TRBV4-3 and J usage is TRBJ1-1; TRBD1 matches at 9 bases. The V gene's germline CDR1 is LGHNA and CDR2 YSLEER. V gave up 4 bases and J gave up 4 bases; unmatched junction bases: 10. The CDR3 runs 16 residues. CDR3 bases: TGCGCCAGCAGCCCGGGTGGACAGGGGATCCGCACTGAAGCTTTCTTT. This sequence encodes CASSPGGQGIRTEAFF.

This chain connects TRBV7-6 to TRBJ2-2; D unresolved. The germline V gene has CDR1 SGHVS and CDR2 FNYEAQ. The CDR3 sequence is 15 residues long. The V and J ends lost 0 bases and 2 bases respectively, with 7 bases between them. CDR3 sequence: CASSLARHNTGELFF. The DNA for the CDR3 is TGTGCCAGCAGCTTAGCAAGACACAACACCGGGGAGCTGTTTTTT.

The chain uses TRBV7-6 and TRBJ2-5, with a tentative D call TRBD1 (5 bases). The CDR3 runs 15 residues. Germline loops: CDR1 SGHVS, CDR2 FNYEAQ. The V gene lost 1 base and the J gene lost 1 base, with 10 bases spanning the gap. As DNA, the CDR3 is TGTGCCAGCAGCTTAGGGGGCGGACGCCAAGAGACCCAGTACTTC. Its translation: CASSLGGGRQETQYF.

This rearrangement joins TRBV2 to TRBJ2-1; the D gene is possibly TRBD2 (5 bases). The CDR3 sequence is 14 residues long. Trimming left V 4 bases short and J 6 bases short, with 13 bases between. CDR1 is SNHLY and CDR2 is FYNNEI in the germline V gene. The CDR3 protein is CASSGSRAGNEQFF. The CDR3 nucleotides are TGTGCCAGCAGTGGATCGAGGGCCGGCAATGAGCAGTTCTTC.

The V and J genes are TRBV19 and TRBJ1-6, with TRBD1 matching over 10 bases. V lost 6 bases, J lost 9 bases, and 17 bases stayed unmatched. Germline-derived CDR1 and CDR2 are LNHDA and SQIVND (reference sequence). This CDR3 spans 18 amino acids. CDR3 sequence: CASSPASGTGAFVSPLHF. CDR3 sequence (DNA): TGTGCCAGTAGCCCCGCTAGTGGGACAGGGGCCTTCGTTTCACCCCTCCACTTT.

V and J are TRBV27 and TRBJ1-2; D unresolved. CDR1 is MNHEY and CDR2 is SMNVEV in the germline V gene (reference sequence). Deletions cut 7 bases from V and 4 bases from J, with 19 bases between. CDR3 size: 15 residues. The CDR3 DNA reads TGTGCCAGCACCCCTTCGATGGGTACGGGCTATGGCTACACCTTC. Encoded protein: CASTPSMGTGYGYTF.

This chain joins TRBV6-5 and TRBJ1-2; D is possibly TRBD1 (6 bases). The CDR3 runs to 14 residues. CDR1 is MNHEY, CDR2 SVGAGI, per germline. Trimming took off 6 bases at V and 8 bases at J, with 19 bases between the two ends. DNA for the CDR3: TGTGCCAGCAGCCCTATACAGGGAAACCGCGGCTACACCTTC. As protein: CASSPIQGNRGYTF.

V is TRBV18 and J is TRBJ1-2; D might be TRBD1 (5 bases). The germline V and J ends were trimmed by 6 bases and 2 bases, with 13 bases remaining between them. Germline lookup yields CDR1 KGHSH and CDR2 LQKENI. This CDR3 has 14 amino acids. CDR3 DNA sequence: TGTGCCAGCTCCTCGGGACTCCAGAACTATGGCTACACCTTC. Translating it yields CASSSGLQNYGYTF. Based on the CDR3 plus reference TRBV18 and TRBJ1-2, the full variable domain is NAGVMQNPRHLVRRRGQEARLRCSPMKGHSHVYWYRQLPEEGLKFMVYLQKENIIDESGMPKERFSAEFPKEGPSILRIQQVVRGDSAAYFCASSSGLQNYGYTFGSGTRLTVV.